The clone carrying this T cell receptor beta chain was recorded a few times. This CDR3 is built from 14 residues. Germline V gene lookup returns CDR1 KGHSY and CDR2 FQNENV. Trimming pared 3 bases from V and 7 bases from J, leaving 16 bases between. This entry belongs to a study of shared T cell receptors in the human thymus. The method was immunoSEQ multiplex PCR; TCRdb's version includes in-frame clones alone and lacks a portion of them. The top ten hold less than 0.015% of the sample, which has 450,000 to 650,000 clones, 75% to 85% seen once. A further study also used this sample, focusing on human thymus T cells. That paper adds: Finnish infants who were healthy and having corrective surgery for congenital heart defects made up the donors. Thymus specimens were resections from corrective heart surgery. An apparent bias in V and J gene usage was seen in thymic and blood repertoires. Related studies found that unrelated individuals share highly overlapping thymic repertoires.

The sequenced sample consisted of thymocytes. This rearrangement joins TRBV16 to TRBJ2-7; D is possibly TRBD1 (6 bases). This sequence was found in a boy in the first two years of life with a congenital heart defect. CDR3 sequence: CASSHRAIRGEQYF. The CDR3 nucleotides read TGTGCCAGCAGCCACCGGGCGATAAGGGGGGAGCAGTACTTC.